This record concerns one T cell receptor beta chain sequence. This sample is part of a study of T cells after yellow fever vaccination. TCRdb reprocessed the 5' RACE reads with MiXCR, giving one entry per CDR3 protein. The sample lists some 340,000 distinct CDR3 sequences; about 10% were seen once. The TCR was taken from a man aged 18 to 30 who received the YFV17D yellow fever vaccine. Sequenced here: CD4+ T cells sorted from PBMCs, sampled 45 days after the yellow fever booster vaccination.

The CDR3: CASSWGPRETQYF. The DNA for the CDR3 is TGTGCCAGCAGCTGGGGTCCTCGGGAGACCCAGTACTTC. This rearrangement joins TRBV7-2 to TRBJ2-5; D is undetermined. CDR3 length: 13 amino acids. V was shortened by 4 bases and J by 5 bases, with 11 bases between the two germline ends. In germline, CDR1 is SGHTA, CDR2 FQGNSA.